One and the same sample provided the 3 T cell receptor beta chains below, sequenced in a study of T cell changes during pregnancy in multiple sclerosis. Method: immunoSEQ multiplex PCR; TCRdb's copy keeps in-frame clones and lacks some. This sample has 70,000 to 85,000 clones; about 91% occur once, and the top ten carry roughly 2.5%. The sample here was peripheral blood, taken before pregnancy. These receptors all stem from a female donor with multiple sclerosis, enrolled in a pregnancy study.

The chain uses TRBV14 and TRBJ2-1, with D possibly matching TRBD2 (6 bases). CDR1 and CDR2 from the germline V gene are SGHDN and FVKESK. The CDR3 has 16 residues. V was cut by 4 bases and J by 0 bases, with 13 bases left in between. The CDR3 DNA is TGTGCCAGCAGCCGGATAGCGGAAAGCTCCTACAATGAGCAGTTCTTC. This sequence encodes CASSRIAESSYNEQFF. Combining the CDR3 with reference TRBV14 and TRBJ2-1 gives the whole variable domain EAGVTQFPSHSVIEKGQTVTLRCDPISGHDNLYWYRRVMGKEIKFLLHFVKESKQDESGMPNNRFLAERTGGTYSTLKVQPAELEDSGVYFCASSRIAESSYNEQFFGPGTRLTVL.

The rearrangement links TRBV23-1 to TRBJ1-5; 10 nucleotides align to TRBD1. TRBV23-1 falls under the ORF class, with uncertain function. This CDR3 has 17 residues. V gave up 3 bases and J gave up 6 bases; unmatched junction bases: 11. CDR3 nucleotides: TGCGCCAGCAGTCAGTCGAAGGAGTGGGACAGGGGTCAGCCCCAGCATTTT. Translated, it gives CASSQSKEWDRGQPQHF.

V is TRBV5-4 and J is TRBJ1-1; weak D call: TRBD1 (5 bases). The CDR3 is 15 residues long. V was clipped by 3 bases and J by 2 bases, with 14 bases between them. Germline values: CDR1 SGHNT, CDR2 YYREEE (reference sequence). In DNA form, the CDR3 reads TGTGCCAGCAGCTCGATTGCGGGGGTAAACACTGAAGCTTTCTTT. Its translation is CASSSIAGVNTEAFF.